A selection of T cell receptor beta chains follows, all from one sample in a study of blood T cell repertoires in COVID-19. Sequencing used immunoSEQ multiplex PCR; TCRdb keeps in-frame clones, though not all of them. The sample includes some 170,000 clones, roughly 89% of them seen just once. The source material was peripheral blood. Receptors originate from a woman aged 45-65 years with acute or convalescent COVID-19. The CDR3 runs from the conserved cysteine through the conserved F or W. Fields, in order: CDR3 length, V gene, J gene, D gene, CDR3 protein. A D gene is named only where the DNA matches it firmly.

15	TRBV27	TRBJ2-3	TRBD2	CASSFLAGGPDTQYF
16	TRBV5-1	TRBJ2-2	TRBD1	CASSLGPGGNTGELFF
13	TRBV9	TRBJ1-1	-	CASSVAGNTEAFF
16	TRBV20-1	TRBJ1-2	-	CSASSAGLGLGYGYTF
14	TRBV19	TRBJ2-5	TRBD2	CASNFGTSEETQYF
16	TRBV4-3	TRBJ2-3	-	CASSQERRLRADTQYF
14	TRBV7-2	TRBJ2-7	-	CASSRSGSFYEQYF
16	TRBV3-1/TRBV3-2	TRBJ2-5	TRBD2	CASSQVDSGVRETQYF
12	TRBV10-3	TRBJ1-2	TRBD1	CAISGTGGGYTF
22	TRBV7-8	TRBJ2-1	TRBD2	CASSLKRFGGLAGPSSYNEQFF
16	TRBV15	TRBJ2-3	-	CATSRRSGSLSDTQYF
18	TRBV19	TRBJ2-6	-	CASSLSDSYLFGANVPTF
13	TRBV9	TRBJ1-2	-	CASKFSDNYGYTF
13	TRBV4-3	TRBJ2-7	TRBD1	CASSRDRVYEQYF
14	TRBV30	TRBJ2-2	-	CAWSAGWNTGELFF
13	TRBV11-3	TRBJ1-1	-	CASSFNRNTEAFF
13	TRBV10-2	TRBJ2-7	TRBD2	CASRDSKGLSQYF
17	TRBV5-1	TRBJ2-7	TRBD2	CASSLGGTSGASYEQYF
13	TRBV2	TRBJ2-3	TRBD2	CASGRGATDTQYF
14	TRBV7-9	TRBJ1-5	TRBD1	CASSSGGGNQPQHF
14	TRBV5-1	TRBJ2-3	TRBD1	CASSYDRGTDTQYF
16	TRBV18	TRBJ1-1	-	CASSLGLTGGQTEAFF